This is a list of T cell receptor beta chains from one sample in a study of CD8 T cells in ankylosing spondylitis. TCRdb called the 5' RACE reads again in MiXCR, with one record for every CDR3 protein. The sample consists of more than 300,000 distinct CDR3 sequences, 6.5% to 10% of them appearing once. The sample taken for sequencing was blood, either unsorted or a sorted T cell fraction (not recorded which). These receptors originate from a male donor with ankylosing spondylitis. The CDR3 runs from the conserved cysteine through the conserved F or W. D genes are given only for firm matches. A clone size is listed for some rows: how often the clone was seen (once, few, many), or a class if it is expanded.

V gene	D gene	clone size	J gene	CDR3 protein	CDR3 DNA
TRBV20-1	TRBD2	many	TRBJ2-2	CSAPRTSNTGELFF	TGCAGTGCTCCTCGGACTAGCAACACCGGGGAGCTGTTTTTT
TRBV29-1	-	-	TRBJ2-2	CSVPNSGGFTGELFF	TGCAGCGTTCCGAACTCCGGGGGATTCACCGGGGAGCTGTTTTTT
TRBV5-1	TRBD2	many	TRBJ2-1	CASSLAPRAGGQFF	TGCGCCAGCAGCTTGGCGCCGAGAGCGGGAGGGCAGTTCTTC
TRBV7-9	-	-	TRBJ2-3	CASSFQSGVADTQYF	TGTGCCAGCAGCTTTCAGTCGGGGGTGGCAGATACGCAGTATTTT
TRBV6-2/TRBV6-3	-	few	TRBJ1-5	CASSYSTGSLQIRQPQHF	TGTGCCAGCAGTTACAGTACAGGGAGTCTGCAAATTCGTCAGCCCCAGCATTTT
TRBV7-6	-	many	TRBJ2-3	CASSLASETYTQYF	TGTGCCAGCAGCTTAGCCTCAGAAACCTATACGCAGTATTTT
TRBV11-2	TRBD2	many	TRBJ2-7	CASSNRGGGLAGNSYEQYF	TGTGCCAGCAGCAATAGGGGCGGTGGACTAGCGGGTAACTCCTACGAGCAGTACTTC
TRBV7-7	TRBD1	-	TRBJ2-2	CASSYRYRGDGELFF	TGTGCCAGCAGTTACCGATACAGGGGAGACGGGGAGCTGTTTTTT
TRBV7-7	TRBD1	-	TRBJ2-2	CASSLTGTGRTGELFF	TGTGCTAGCAGCTTAACCGGGACAGGGCGCACCGGGGAGCTGTTTTTT
TRBV5-6	-	few	TRBJ2-1	CASSLGGGLDDEQFF	TGTGCCAGCAGCTTGGGAGGGGGGCTTGACGATGAGCAGTTCTTC
TRBV29-1	-	-	TRBJ1-2	CSVRSRDKSIHGYTF	TGCAGCGTTAGGTCCCGGGACAAGTCTATCCACGGCTACACCTTC
TRBV12-3/TRBV12-4	-	many	TRBJ2-2	CASSSTVPNTGELFF	TGTGCCAGCAGCTCGACAGTTCCGAACACCGGGGAGCTGTTTTTT
TRBV28	-	few	TRBJ2-7	CASSKNFFRANEQYF	TGTGCCAGCAGCAAGAACTTTTTTAGGGCCAACGAGCAGTACTTC
TRBV29-1	-	few	TRBJ2-7	CSVEDGGGLNEQYF	TGCAGCGTTGAAGACGGTGGGGGGCTAAACGAGCAGTACTTC
TRBV7-9	TRBD1	-	TRBJ1-5	CASSKGQGSSNQPQHF	TGTGCCAGCAGCAAGGGACAGGGCAGCAGCAATCAGCCCCAGCATTTT
TRBV20-1	TRBD2	many	TRBJ2-7	CSATRSGISYEQYF	TGCAGTGCCACCCGTAGCGGGATATCCTACGAGCAGTACTTC
TRBV7-2	-	-	TRBJ2-5	CASSLAVLSETQYF	TGTGCCAGCAGCTTAGCGGTGTTATCGGAGACCCAGTACTTC
TRBV5-1	-	many	TRBJ2-6	CASSLQGATNRFTGANVLTF	TGCGCCAGCAGCTTGCAAGGGGCCACGAATCGGTTTACTGGGGCCAACGTCCTGACTTTC
TRBV2	-	few	TRBJ1-1	CASGQGLTEAFF	TGTGCCAGCGGTCAGGGATTGACTGAAGCTTTCTTT
TRBV25-1	TRBD2	many	TRBJ2-3	CASSARTRGGRTADTQYF	TGTGCCAGCAGTGCCCGAACCCGTGGCGGGAGGACGGCAGATACGCAGTATTTT
TRBV19	TRBD2	-	TRBJ2-7	CASSQTSGILSGQYF	TGTGCCAGTAGTCAAACTAGCGGGATACTTTCCGGGCAGTACTTC
TRBV10-3	TRBD1	few	TRBJ2-2	CAISTTGVNTGELFF	TGTGCCATCAGCACGACAGGGGTGAACACCGGGGAGCTGTTTTTT
TRBV4-1	TRBD1	-	TRBJ2-7	CASSHRQGSYEQYF	TGCGCCAGCAGCCACAGACAGGGGAGCTACGAGCAGTACTTC
TRBV25-1	TRBD2	few	TRBJ2-1	CASSERVGGPQNEQFF	TGTGCCAGCAGTGAACGGGTGGGAGGGCCGCAAAATGAGCAGTTCTTC
TRBV15	-	-	TRBJ1-5	CATSGPGESQPQHF	TGTGCCACCAGCGGACCGGGGGAGAGTCAGCCCCAGCATTTT
TRBV5-1	TRBD1	once	TRBJ2-2	CASSPIRGSTGELFF	TGCGCCAGCAGCCCTATCAGGGGGAGCACCGGGGAGCTGTTTTTT
TRBV20-1	TRBD2	-	TRBJ2-3	CSAQPGGPGSTDTQYF	TGCAGTGCTCAACCGGGGGGACCTGGGTCGACAGATACGCAGTATTTT
TRBV18	-	few	TRBJ2-3	CASSQDSRSTDTQYF	TGTGCCAGCTCACAGGACAGTCGTAGCACAGATACGCAGTATTTT
TRBV5-8	-	few	TRBJ1-1	CASSPLRTVMNTEAFF	TGTGCCAGCAGCCCCTTAAGGACAGTCATGAACACTGAAGCTTTCTTT
TRBV6-6	-	-	TRBJ2-7	CASSYPDSYEQYF	TGTGCCAGCAGTTACCCGGACAGCTACGAGCAGTACTTC
TRBV4-1	-	many	TRBJ1-1	CASQHSNTEAFF	TGCGCCAGCCAACATTCTAACACTGAAGCTTTCTTT
TRBV11-2	-	-	TRBJ2-5	CASSLLQRVAGGETQYF	TGTGCCAGCAGCTTACTCCAGAGGGTGGCAGGTGGAGAGACCCAGTACTTC
TRBV20-1	TRBD2	once	TRBJ2-3	CSARWGRLAGAVDTQYF	TGCAGTGCTAGATGGGGGCGACTAGCGGGAGCGGTAGATACGCAGTATTTT
TRBV28	TRBD1	few	TRBJ2-3	CASLTGVQSDTQYF	TGTGCCAGCTTAACAGGGGTTCAATCGGATACGCAGTATTTT
TRBV20-1	-	-	TRBJ2-7	CSARVMGTARPYEQYF	TGCAGTGCTAGAGTTATGGGAACGGCCCGTCCCTACGAGCAGTACTTC
TRBV13	-	many	TRBJ1-1	CASSARQTQTAFF	TGTGCCAGCAGCGCTAGACAGACCCAAACAGCTTTCTTT
TRBV12-3/TRBV12-4	-	-	TRBJ2-5	CASSPRGTVLETQYF	TGTGCCAGCAGCCCTCGGGGCACAGTTCTAGAGACCCAGTACTTC
TRBV12-3/TRBV12-4	TRBD2	few	TRBJ2-5	CASSYQPGLEKTQYF	TGTGCCAGCAGTTACCAACCGGGACTAGAAAAGACCCAGTACTTC
TRBV18	TRBD1	-	TRBJ2-2	CASSRWTGRGELFF	TGTGCCAGCTCACGGTGGACAGGTCGTGGGGAGCTGTTTTTT
TRBV2	-	-	TRBJ2-1	CASNRLAYNEQFF	TGTGCCAGCAATCGACTAGCCTACAATGAGCAGTTCTTC
TRBV6-1	-	few	TRBJ1-1	CASNNAEFEAFF	TGTGCCAGCAACAACGCGGAGTTTGAAGCTTTCTTT
TRBV7-9	TRBD1	many	TRBJ2-7	CASSPPSDRGNHEQYF	TGTGCCAGCAGCCCACCCTCCGACAGGGGCAACCACGAGCAGTACTTC
TRBV29-1	-	few	TRBJ2-3	CSVDGGLTDTQYF	TGCAGCGTTGACGGGGGGCTGACAGATACGCAGTATTTT
TRBV27	-	few	TRBJ2-7	CASRMGSGINYEQYF	TGTGCCAGCAGGATGGGTTCAGGAATCAACTACGAGCAGTACTTC
TRBV5-1	-	few	TRBJ2-5	CASSTLQGGETQYF	TGCGCCAGCAGCACCTTACAGGGAGGAGAGACCCAGTACTTC
TRBV7-8	-	few	TRBJ2-7	CASRGDSDEQYF	TGTGCCAGCCGGGGGGACAGTGACGAGCAGTACTTC
TRBV7-9	-	many	TRBJ2-7	CASSPRGTSYEQYF	TGTGCCAGCAGCCCCCGCGGGACATCCTACGAGCAGTACTTC
TRBV29-1	-	-	TRBJ1-2	CSVEEGDGYTF	TGCAGCGTTGAGGAGGGGGATGGCTACACCTTC
TRBV29-1	TRBD1	many	TRBJ2-3	CSGGQVTDTQYF	TGCAGCGGGGGACAGGTCACAGATACGCAGTATTTT
TRBV4-3	-	-	TRBJ2-7	CASSQVPGYEQYF	TGCGCCAGCAGCCAAGTTCCGGGGTACGAGCAGTACTTC
TRBV18	-	-	TRBJ1-1	CASSPHRQGGNTEAFF	TGTGCCAGCTCACCTCATAGACAAGGTGGGAACACTGAAGCTTTCTTT
TRBV7-2	-	-	TRBJ2-7	CASNRIWGSYEQYF	TGTGCCAGCAACCGGATTTGGGGCTCCTACGAGCAGTACTTC
TRBV4-2	-	-	TRBJ1-5	CASSQDTVNQPQHF	TGTGCCAGCAGCCAAGACACAGTCAATCAGCCCCAGCATTTT
TRBV20-1	TRBD2	few	TRBJ2-3	CSARPWTSGSTDTQYF	TGCAGTGCTCGGCCTTGGACTAGCGGGAGCACAGATACGCAGTATTTT
TRBV5-1	-	-	TRBJ1-2	CASSLYPTFNYGYTF	TGCGCCAGCAGCTTGTACCCGACGTTTAACTATGGCTACACCTTC
TRBV7-2	-	few	TRBJ2-1	CASSFNRDSYNEQFF	TGTGCCAGCAGCTTCAACAGGGATTCCTACAATGAGCAGTTCTTC